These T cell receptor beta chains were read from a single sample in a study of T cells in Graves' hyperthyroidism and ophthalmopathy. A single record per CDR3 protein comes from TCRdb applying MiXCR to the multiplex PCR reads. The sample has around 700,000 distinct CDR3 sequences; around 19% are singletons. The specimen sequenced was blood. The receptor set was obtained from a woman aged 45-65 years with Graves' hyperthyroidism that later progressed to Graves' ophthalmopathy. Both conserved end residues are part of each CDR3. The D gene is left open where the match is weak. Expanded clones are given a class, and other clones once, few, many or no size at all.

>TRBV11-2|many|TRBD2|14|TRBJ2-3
CASSLSGGVDTQYF
TGTGCCAGCAGCTTGAGCGGGGGTGTAGATACGCAGTATTTT
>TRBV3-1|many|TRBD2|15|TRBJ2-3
CASSLIGGGGDTQYF
TGTGCCAGCAGCCTAATTGGGGGGGGTGGAGATACGCAGTATTTT
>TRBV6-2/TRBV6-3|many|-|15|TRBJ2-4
CASSYFWSAKNIQYF
TGTGCCAGCAGTTATTTCTGGTCAGCCAAAAACATTCAGTACTTC
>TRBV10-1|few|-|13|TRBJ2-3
CASSDPATDTQYF
TGCGCCAGCAGTGATCCAGCCACAGATACGCAGTATTTT
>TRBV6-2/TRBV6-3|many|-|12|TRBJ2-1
CASSSDRNEQFF
TGTGCCAGCAGTTCTGACAGGAATGAGCAGTTCTTC
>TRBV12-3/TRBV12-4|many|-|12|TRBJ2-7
CASSWAPSEQYF
TGTGCCAGCAGCTGGGCCCCATCCGAGCAGTACTTC
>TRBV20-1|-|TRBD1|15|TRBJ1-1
CSARESGTGGTEAFF
TGCAGTGCTAGAGAATCCGGGACAGGGGGAACTGAAGCTTTCTTT
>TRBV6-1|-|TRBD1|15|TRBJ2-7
CASRDRLTGPDEQYF
TGTGCCAGCAGAGACCGATTGACAGGGCCCGACGAGCAGTACTTC
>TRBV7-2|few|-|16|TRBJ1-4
CASSLGAAAGTERLFF
TGTGCCAGCAGCTTGGGGGCGGCGGCCGGAACGGAAAGACTGTTTTTT
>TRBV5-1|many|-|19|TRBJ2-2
CASSFGSMGDLANTGELFF
TGCGCCAGCAGCTTCGGGTCGATGGGGGACCTAGCGAACACCGGGGAGCTGTTTTTT